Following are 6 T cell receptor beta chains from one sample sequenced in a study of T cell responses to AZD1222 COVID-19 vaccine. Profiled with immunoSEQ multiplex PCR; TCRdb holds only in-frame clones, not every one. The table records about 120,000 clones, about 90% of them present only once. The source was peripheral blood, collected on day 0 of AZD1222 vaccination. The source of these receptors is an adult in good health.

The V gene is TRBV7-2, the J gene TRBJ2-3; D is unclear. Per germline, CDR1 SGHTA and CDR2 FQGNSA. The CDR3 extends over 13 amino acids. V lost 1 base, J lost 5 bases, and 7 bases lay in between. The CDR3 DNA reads TGTGCCAGCAGCTTAGTTTTCGGAGATACGCAGTATTTT. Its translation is CASSLVFGDTQYF.

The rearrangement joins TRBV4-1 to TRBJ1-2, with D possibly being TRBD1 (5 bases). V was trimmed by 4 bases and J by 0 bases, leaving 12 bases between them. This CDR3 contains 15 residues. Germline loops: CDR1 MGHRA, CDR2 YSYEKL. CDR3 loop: CASSPNAGTNYGYTF. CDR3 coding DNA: TGCGCCAGCAGCCCCAATGCAGGGACTAACTATGGCTACACCTTC.

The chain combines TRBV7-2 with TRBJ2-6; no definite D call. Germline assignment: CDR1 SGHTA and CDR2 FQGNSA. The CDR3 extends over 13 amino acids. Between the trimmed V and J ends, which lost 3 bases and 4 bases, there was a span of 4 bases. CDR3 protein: CASSFYGANVLTF. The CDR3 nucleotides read TGTGCCAGCAGCTTCTACGGGGCCAACGTCCTGACTTTC.

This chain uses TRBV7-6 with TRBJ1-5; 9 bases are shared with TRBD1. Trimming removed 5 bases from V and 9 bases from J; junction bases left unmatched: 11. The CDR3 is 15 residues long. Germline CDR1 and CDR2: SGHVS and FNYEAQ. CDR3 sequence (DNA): TGTGCCAGCAGCCGAGAACCGGGACAGGGATCGCCCCAGCATTTT. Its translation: CASSREPGQGSPQHF.

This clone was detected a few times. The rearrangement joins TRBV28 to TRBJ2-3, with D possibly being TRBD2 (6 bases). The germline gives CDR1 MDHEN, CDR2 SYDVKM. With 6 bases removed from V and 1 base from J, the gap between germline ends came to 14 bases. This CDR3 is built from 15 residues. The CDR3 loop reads CASSSMRRGTDTQYF. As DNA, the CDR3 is TGTGCCAGCAGCTCCATGCGGAGGGGCACAGATACGCAGTATTTT.

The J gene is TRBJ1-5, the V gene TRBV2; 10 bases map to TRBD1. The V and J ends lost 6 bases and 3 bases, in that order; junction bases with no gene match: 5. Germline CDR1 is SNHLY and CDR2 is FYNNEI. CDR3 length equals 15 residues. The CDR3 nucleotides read TGTGCCAGCAGACCGACAGGGGGCAACAATCAGCCCCAGCATTTT. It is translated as CASRPTGGNNQPQHF. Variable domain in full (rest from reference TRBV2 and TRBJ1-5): EPEVTQTPSHQVTQMGQEVILRCVPISNHLYFYWYRQILGQKVEFLVSFYNNEISEKSEIFDDQFSVERPDGSNFTLKIRSTKLEDSAMYFCASRPTGGNNQPQHFGDGTRLSIL.